The 5 T cell receptor beta chains below were found in one sample sequenced in a study of cytomegalovirus exposure and HLA in healthy donors. PCR employed 60 Vbeta and 13 Jbeta primers. Repertoires were generated with immunoSEQ multiplex PCR, while TCRdb's copy carries only in-frame clones and drops some. The sample contains 150,000 to 200,000 clones, around 80% of which appear only once. The source material was PBMCs. The receptors were sampled from a woman under 40 in good health and CMV-seropositive.

The J gene is TRBJ1-1, the V gene TRBV6-1; D is possibly TRBD1 (6 bases). Germline CDR1 MNHNS, CDR2 SASEGT. This CDR3 has 14 amino acids. V lost 7 bases, J lost 6 bases, and 18 bases lay in between. CDR3 coding DNA: TGTGCCAGCATCTTGGGGGCGCTGGCCCCTGAAGCTTTCTTT. Encoded protein: CASILGALAPEAFF.

The rearrangement joins TRBV7-9 to TRBJ1-1; D is possibly TRBD1 (6 bases). The CDR3 totals 16 residues. The germline V gene encodes CDR1 SEHNR and CDR2 FQNEAQ (reference sequence). Trimming removed 6 bases at V and 0 bases at J, with 17 bases between. CDR3 coding DNA: TGTGCCAGCAGTCCCCGCGGGGGCCCCTTGAACACTGAAGCTTTCTTT. Its translation is CASSPRGGPLNTEAFF.

The V gene is TRBV5-1, the J gene TRBJ1-1; perhaps TRBD1 as D (6 bases). CDR1 is SGHRS, CDR2 YFSETQ, per germline. Deletions cut 0 bases from V and 6 bases from J, with 15 bases between. CDR3 size: 15 residues. The CDR3 here is CASSLVLAGASEAFF. In nucleotides, the CDR3 is TGCGCCAGCAGCTTGGTTCTCGCGGGGGCCTCTGAAGCTTTCTTT.

The V gene is TRBV12-5, the J gene TRBJ2-7, with 11 bases fitting TRBD1. The CDR3 extends over 17 amino acids. The junction had 11 bases not matched to a gene; V was cut back by 1 base and J by 6 bases. Looked up from germline, CDR1 is LGHNT and CDR2 is FRNRAP. The CDR3 protein is CASGLDLKGQGAPEQYF. In nucleotides, the CDR3 is TGTGCTAGTGGTTTGGACCTCAAAGGACAGGGGGCGCCCGAGCAGTACTTC.

CDR3 DNA: TGCGCCAGCAGCCCCGAGGGACAGTCAGGACAGCCCCAGCATTTT. This translates into CASSPEGQSGQPQHF. The chain links TRBV5-1 to TRBJ1-5, with 7 bases aligning to TRBD1. Germline V gene lookup returns CDR1 SGHRS and CDR2 YFSETQ. The length of the CDR3 is 15 residues. The V gene end was trimmed by 4 bases and the J gene end by 7 bases; junction bases not matched to a gene: 11.